This TCR beta chain was identified during a study of cytomegalovirus exposure and HLA in healthy donors (dated by TCRdb to about 2017). With regard to the full study: In an earlier analysis of around 540 of the donors, approximately 260 Gb of sequence data and approximately 100 million unique TCR beta sequences from approximately 180 million T cells were reported. An early release that covered about 600 HLA-typed donors contained about 300 gigabases of sequencing data and tens of millions of unique TCR sequences. Among the roughly 380 genotyped donors, approximately 77% belonged to the genetic ancestry cluster associated with self-reported Caucasian donors. The study aimed to test whether signatures of past pathogen exposure could be identified by cataloging public T cell receptors. Using immunosequencing, the study profiled T cell repertoires from 666 subjects and related those repertoires to cytomegalovirus serostatus. In addition to the first cohort of 650 to 750 subjects, a separate validation cohort of 120 different subjects was used. To predict cytomegalovirus infection status, the study brought together high-throughput TCR immunosequencing, statistical association of individual TCRs with disease status, and machine learning. A later analysis re-examined previously published TCR beta repertoires from 610 or so donors and added high-resolution HLA genotyping to investigate patterns of TCR occurrence. Rather than using new phenotypic data, the later analysis identified candidate immune exposures from TCR beta sequences and from how often those sequences occurred across donors. An earlier analysis of about 600 of the donors used high-throughput TCR beta sequencing to judge whether each TCR beta V gene segment behaved as functional or pseudogenic. Alongside the repertoire data, information on donor age, sex, ethnicity and CMV serostatus was compiled. Genome-wide SNP genotypes for about 65% of the 666 donors were used in a later genetic analysis, which treated that subset as a discovery cohort. All discovery cohort repertoires had been generated on a single sequencing platform. Both class I and class II loci were covered by HLA typing, at four-digit resolution. The number of typed donors differed by locus: roughly 629-640 for A, B, C, DRB1 and DQB1; 522 for DQA1; approximately 610 for DPA1; and 400 to 480 for DPB1. A handful of DR-DQ haplotypes were handled as single units for association and clustering because linkage in the cohort was strong. On average, 235,054 unique TCR beta nucleotide sequences were sequenced per donor among 300 to 500 genotyped donors of the cohort, with 15% to 20% of those sequences being non-productive. Points the paper makes about the study in general: HLA typing was unavailable for some donors at each locus, so association tests used only the typed subset. The study gave a list of some 150 TCR beta chains associated with cytomegalovirus. An association between a missense DCLRE1C variant and V-gene and J-gene trimming of TCR beta chains was found in a later genetic analysis and replicated in an independent cohort. Most TCR sequences were observed very rarely across donors, whereas some public TCRs were present in many individuals. Three of the identified cytomegalovirus-associated TCR beta chains were confirmed in vitro to be specific for cytomegalovirus antigens. In a later analysis, TCR association rates were found to vary across HLA loci, with the most associated TCRs seen for DRB1 alleles and the fewest for HLA-C alleles. Broadly in line with IMGT annotations, most TCR beta V segments showed up in productive rearrangements about 87% or about 30% of the time in an earlier analysis of 587 of the donors. The presence/absence analyses assumed that sequencing depth was roughly uniform across donors, and that assumption may not be true. The authors suggested that the approach could potentially be extended to other disease states and immunological phenotypes. The only immune exposure information available for the cohort was CMV serostatus. The classifier was reported to diagnose cytomegalovirus status with high specificity and sensitivity in both the original cohort and the validation cohort. Because the 87-base-pair reads could not distinguish some IMGT-functional V segments, including TRBV6-2 and TRBV6-3, those segments were excluded. A further reported finding was that TCR beta sequences accurately predicted the HLA-A and HLA-B alleles for most subjects in the first cohort. Compared with equally common non-associated chains, HLA-associated TCR beta chains in a later analysis were more clonally expanded and had lower generation probabilities. Because counts were too low, about 18 rarely observed V segments, including chromosome 9 orphons, were excluded from the earlier analysis of 587 of the donors. According to a later analysis, parvovirus B19, influenza, CMV and Epstein-Barr virus appeared linked to several top co-occurrence clusters. A cluster of highly shared sequence variants was judged likely to represent a technical artifact of the sequencing pipeline. Specific HLA alleles were associated with over 15,000 TCR beta sequences at a false discovery rate of 0.05 in a later analysis. Compared with the roughly 710-donor mean, donors in an Asian-associated ancestry cluster had fewer N-insertions in productive TCRs, according to a later genetic analysis. When HLA alleles, especially DR and DQ, strongly co-occurred, TCR associations were difficult to assign to individual alleles. According to a later analysis, most CMV-associated TCR beta chains appeared to be HLA-restricted, and the HLA associations seemed to be driven largely by CMV exposure. In this cohort, only TCR beta chains were sequenced, and detectable features were limited by the absence of alpha or paired-chain data. Linkage disequilibrium might explain the correlated functional status among segregating V segments, but an unknown experimental factor could not be ruled out.

V is reduced by 2 bases and J by 5 bases, leaving a spacing of 13 bases between them. Taken from the germline V gene, the CDR1 and CDR2 loops are MNHEY and SVGAGI. CDR3 length: 15 amino acids, cysteine to phenylalanine. CDR3 DNA is the only sequence kept; it has 45 bases, read in frame from the first base. The cohort consisted of approximately 670 healthy bone marrow donors. At the time of sampling, all cohort members were nominally healthy, though unrecorded immune exposures were likely present. The donor was CMV seropositive and was included in the group of almost 300 seropositive cohort members. Each donor provided a peripheral blood sample, and peripheral blood mononuclear cells were used for TCR beta sequencing. Genomic DNA was extracted from the blood cell samples with the Qiagen DNeasy Blood Extraction Kit. This clone was observed a few times. Which antigen it targets is not known. No base qualities exist here, and no much larger clone lies one base off it.

The library was made by the immunoSEQ multiplex PCR assay. For the multiplex PCR, a mixture combining 60 forward primers for TCR Vbeta segments and 13 reverse primers for TCR Jbeta segments was used. The CDR3 region of rearranged TCR beta genes was amplified from genomic DNA with a multiplex PCR assay. On the Illumina HiSeq System, the amplified TCR beta libraries were sequenced as 87-base-pair reads. The authors' pipeline ran thus. In a later analysis, tens of millions of unique TCR beta chains were counted across the 500 to 850 repertoires, and roughly 11 million of these chains were shared by at least two donors. Raw reads were error-corrected and collapsed into unique sequences with a nearest-neighbor algorithm that merged closely related sequences to remove PCR and sequencing errors. To assign V, D and J gene segments, CDR3 sequences were aligned to IMGT reference sequences. For a sequence to be retained, a match of at least six nucleotides was required to both a V gene segment and a J gene segment. A rearrangement counted as productive if the CDR3 had no stop codons and remained in frame with V and J, and every other rearrangement counted as non-productive. Following IMGT convention, CDR3 was defined as the stretch from the second conserved V-encoded cysteine to the conserved J-encoded phenylalanine. Sequences without an unambiguous match to a single V gene segment were excluded from the earlier analysis of about 630 of the donors. In an earlier analysis of approximately 500 of the donors, a V segment was called functional when productive rearrangements were above 56.7%, and segregating when the standard deviation between donors exceeded 5%. To diagnose cytomegalovirus status from the catalog of TCR beta chain sequences, a statistical classification framework was built. A later analysis assigned V and J genes by comparing TCR nucleotide sequences with IMGT/GENE-DB human TR gene sequences. In a later analysis, CDR3 sequences and most-parsimonious VDJ recombination scenarios were assigned using the TCRdist pipeline. In a later analysis, each TCR beta chain was defined by its CDR3 amino acid sequence together with its V-gene family, and reads lacking a unique V-gene family were excluded. In a later analysis, around 650 highly shared, low-generation-probability nucleotide sequences were removed to address suspected cross-contamination and a sequencing artifact. A later analysis calculated a clonal expansion index for each public chain from normalized within-repertoire ranks of inferred template counts. Generation probabilities in a later analysis came from a VDJ recombination model fitted to out-of-frame rearrangements, and those results were checked against IGoR. In a later analysis, TCR-TCR, TCR-HLA and TCR-CMV co-occurrence was scored with hypergeometric tests, and a repertoire-size bias correction was applied to TCR pairs. In a later analysis, false discovery rates were estimated by permuting HLA or CMV assignments 20 times. In a later analysis, co-occurring TCRs were grouped using DBSCAN, with TCRdist sequence similarity added in when clustering inside HLA-allele-positive subsets. Repertoires with fewer than 30,000 or more than 120,000 public chains, plus five repertoires with anomalous nucleotide sharing, were excluded from co-occurrence clustering. TCRdb took this table from immuneACCESS and kept in-frame rearrangements with V and J called. Such tables lack part of the clones; where checked against another copy, unresolved V genes explain under half of the gap, and the rest is unexplained. The V and J calls and the clone size are those of that table, but D and trimming were determined from the DNA. The sample has over 150,000 clones on record, approximately 76% of them singletons. Approximately 5.6% of the sample is held by the ten biggest clonotypes.

Sequencing was carried out using PBMCs. The chain is made from TRBV6-5 and TRBJ1-5; the D gene is perhaps TRBD1, on 5 matching bases. This clonotype originated in a young woman in good health and CMV-seropositive. The CDR3 loop reads CASSYGQGRDQPQHF. The nucleotide sequence reads TGTGCCAGCAGTTACGGGCAGGGTAGAGATCAGCCCCAGCATTTT.